This TCR beta chain was retrieved from a study of OX40 agonist ivuxolimab in advanced cancers. Only in-frame clones appear in the TCRdb table, and some are missing; sequencing was by immunoSEQ multiplex PCR. The sample includes about 100,000 clones, approximately 91% seen only once; the top ten take 0.7% to 0.9%. V lost 6 bases, J lost 4 bases, and 27 bases lay in between. This CDR3 is built from 17 residues. Germline V CDR1 and CDR2: SQVTM, ANQGSEA. The V and J genes are TRBV29-1 and TRBJ1-1, with a tentative D call TRBD1 (5 bases). Sequences were derived from CD4+ or CD8+ T cells sorted from blood, sampled in a trial of the OX40 agonist ivuxolimab. The sequence derives from an adult with an advanced solid tumor such as melanoma, head and neck, liver or kidney cancer. As DNA, the CDR3 is TGCAGCGTCGCCCCCTCCTCGGGGCTGGATGGAGGCACTGAAGCTTTCTTT. It encodes CSVAPSSGLDGGTEAFF.